The following is a TCR beta chain sequence with its context. V was cut by 3 bases and J by 4 bases, with 12 bases left in between. Germline V gene sequence: CDR1 LNHDA, CDR2 SQIVND (reference sequence). The CDR3 spans 15 residues. These data belong to a study of blood T cell repertoires in COVID-19. Study-level background: Acute and convalescent COVID-19 specimens originated in the United States, Italy and Spain. The cDNA or gDNA used as material had been derived from T cells, B-cell-depleted T cells, or PBMCs.

Method: immunoSEQ multiplex PCR; TCRdb's copy keeps in-frame clones and lacks some. There are about 190,000 clones in the sample; 75% to 85% occur only once, and under 8% lies in the top ten. The source of this sequence is a man in his sixties with acute or convalescent COVID-19. V usage is TRBV19 and J usage is TRBJ2-2; maybe TRBD2 (5 bases). Material: peripheral blood. This CDR3 is CASSIGAVITGELFF. CDR3 DNA: TGTGCCAGTAGTATTGGAGCGGTAATCACCGGGGAGCTGTTTTTT.